These 12 T cell receptor beta chains were sequenced from one sample in a study of T cells in Graves' hyperthyroidism and ophthalmopathy. Researchers took RNA transcripts and amplified the TCR beta CDR3 regions from them. HTBI primers were used for first-round RT-PCR of the TCR CDR3. In TCRdb, the multiplex PCR reads were re-called with MiXCR into one record per CDR3 protein. The sample carries 250,000 to 400,000 distinct CDR3 sequences, roughly 13% recorded once. Sequencing was done on a sample of blood. These receptors were taken from a woman aged 40 to 49 with Graves' ophthalmopathy.

CDR3 loop: CASTLTQPQRVAYEQYF. For the CDR3, the DNA is TGCGCCAGCACCCTCACTCAGCCGCAGAGGGTGGCCTACGAGCAGTACTTC. This chain connects TRBV5-1 to TRBJ2-7, with D perhaps TRBD2 (5 bases). Deletions cut 6 bases from V and 2 bases from J, with 24 bases between. The germline V gene encodes CDR1 SGHRS and CDR2 YFSETQ. This CDR3 has 17 amino acids.

This clonotype was counted only a few times. The chain combines TRBV20-1 with TRBJ1-2, with D maybe TRBD1 (6 bases). Looked up from germline, CDR1 is DFQATT and CDR2 is SNEGSKA (reference sequence). The CDR3 has 19 residues. The V end lost 3 bases, the J end lost 3 bases, and 29 bases lay between the germline ends. This CDR3 reads CSARRIGRDNYAAHYGYTF. As DNA, the CDR3 is TGCAGTGCTAGGAGAATAGGTCGGGACAACTACGCGGCCCACTATGGCTACACCTTC.

This clonotype turned up a few times. The J gene is TRBJ2-2, the V gene TRBV6-1; tentative D call: TRBD1 (6 bases). The germline gives CDR1 MNHNS, CDR2 SASEGT. Trimming cost V 8 bases and J 6 bases, with 16 bases left between them. The CDR3 is 14 residues long. The CDR3 DNA reads TGTGCCAGCGGCCGGCTGGGGGCGGCCGGGGAGCTGTTTTTT. This codes for CASGRLGAAGELFF.

The sample holds a few counts of this clonotype. The rearrangement uses TRBV11-3 and TRBJ1-6; no reliable D call. The germline V gene encodes CDR1 SGHNT and CDR2 YENEEA. The CDR3 has 15 residues. Trimming cost V 4 bases and J 6 bases, with 13 bases left between them. CDR3 loop: CASSSRRTTNSPLHF. The DNA of the CDR3 is TGTGCCAGCAGCTCACGACGGACTACTAATTCACCCCTCCACTTT.

The sample holds many counts of this clonotype. The chain carries TRBV19 and TRBJ2-3; 8 bases align to TRBD2. CDR1 is LNHDA and CDR2 is SQIVND in the germline V gene (reference sequence). Trimming cost V 4 bases and J 1 base; bases outside gene matches: 7. The CDR3 length is 16 residues. In DNA, the CDR3 is TGTGCCAGTAGTACCCCAAGGCGGGGGGGCACAGATACGCAGTATTTT. Protein: CASSTPRRGGTDTQYF.

This clonotype occurred a few times. The chain employs TRBV20-1 and TRBJ2-5, with D possibly being TRBD1 or TRBD2 (5 bases each). With 5 bases removed from V and 1 base from J, the gap between germline ends came to 8 bases. Per the germline V gene, CDR1 is DFQATT and CDR2 is SNEGSKA (reference sequence). The CDR3 has 12 residues. CDR3 in amino acids: CSASGTQETQYF. DNA for the CDR3: TGCAGTGCTTCCGGGACCCAAGAGACCCAGTACTTC.

The gene calls are TRBV18 and TRBJ1-5, with TRBD1 matching over 8 bases. With 5 bases clipped from V and 6 bases from J, the junction kept 3 bases outside the gene matches. CDR3 length: 13 residues. The germline V gene has CDR1 KGHSH and CDR2 LQKENI. Written as DNA, the CDR3 is TGTGCCAGCTCAAGTGACAGGGGTCAGCCCCAGCATTTT. Protein: CASSSDRGQPQHF.

This clonotype has a count of ten or more. This chain joins TRBV19 and TRBJ2-1, with D tentatively TRBD2 (7 bases). The V and J ends lost 4 bases and 8 bases respectively, with 15 bases between them. The germline gives CDR1 LNHDA, CDR2 SQIVND (reference sequence). The CDR3 length is 14 residues. The CDR3 bases are TGTGCCAGTAGTACCCGTGGCGGGGGCCATGAGCAGTTCTTC. As protein: CASSTRGGGHEQFF.

This clonotype was counted a few times. The rearrangement uses TRBV10-2 and TRBJ2-5; D is possibly TRBD1 (6 bases). The CDR3 runs 16 residues. V shed 7 bases and J shed 0 bases, with 18 bases lying between them. Per germline, CDR1 WSHSY and CDR2 SAAADI. CDR3: CASTPLRDIYQETQYF. The CDR3 DNA is TGCGCCAGCACCCCTCTCCGGGACATATACCAAGAGACCCAGTACTTC.

J is TRBJ2-2 and V is TRBV4-2, with D possibly matching TRBD2 (5 bases). CDR3 size: 13 residues. The germline CDR1 and CDR2 sequences are LGHNA and YNFKEQ. Trimming stripped 0 bases from V and 7 bases from J, with 6 bases between. CDR3 nucleotides: TGTGCCAGCAGCCAAGATCGGGGCGGGGAGCTGTTTTTT. It specifies CASSQDRGGELFF.

For this clonotype: A clone one base away is much larger, so this may be a read error. The chain recombines TRBV7-2 with TRBJ1-6; D is unclear. Trimming pared 5 bases from V and 7 bases from J, leaving 15 bases between. The germline CDR1 and CDR2 sequences are SGHTA and FQGNSA. This CDR3 region has 15 residues. CDR3 nucleotide sequence: TGTGCCAGCAGCCGTTTTGACCGCCCGAATTCACCCCTCCACTTT. Its translation is CASSRFDRPNSPLHF.

The J gene is TRBJ2-1, the V gene TRBV19; D is possibly TRBD1 (6 bases). The CDR3 sequence is 12 residues long. Germline-derived CDR1 and CDR2 are LNHDA and SQIVND (reference sequence). Trimming left V 3 bases short and J 7 bases short, with 7 bases between. In DNA form, the CDR3 reads TGTGCCAGTAGTATTCAGGGGAATGAGCAGTTCTTC. Amino acid sequence: CASSIQGNEQFF.